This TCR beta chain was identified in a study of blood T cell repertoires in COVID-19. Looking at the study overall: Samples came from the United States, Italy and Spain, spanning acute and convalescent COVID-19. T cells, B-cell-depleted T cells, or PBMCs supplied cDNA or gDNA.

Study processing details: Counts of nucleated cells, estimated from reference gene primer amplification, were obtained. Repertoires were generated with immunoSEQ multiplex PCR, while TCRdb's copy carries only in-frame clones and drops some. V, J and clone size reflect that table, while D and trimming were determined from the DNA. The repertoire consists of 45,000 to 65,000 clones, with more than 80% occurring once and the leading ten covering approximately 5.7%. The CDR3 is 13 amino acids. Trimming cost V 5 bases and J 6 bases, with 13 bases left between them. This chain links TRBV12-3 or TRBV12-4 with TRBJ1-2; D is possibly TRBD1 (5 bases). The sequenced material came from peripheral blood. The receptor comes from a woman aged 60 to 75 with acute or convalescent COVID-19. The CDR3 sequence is CASSATATDGYTF. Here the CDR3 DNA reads TGTGCCAGCAGTGCGACAGCTACGGATGGCTACACCTTC.